The next 9 T cell receptor beta chains were all read from a single sample in a study of blood T cells in healthy people across ages. For the second PCR, which ran for roughly 6 to 12 cycles, a sample-barcoded 5' primer and a J-beta primer mix were used. MiXCR was run by TCRdb on the 5' RACE reads, yielding one entry per CDR3 protein. The sample has around 800,000 distinct CDR3 sequences, around 45% seen once. Sequencing used blood. The receptors derive from a man aged 60 to 69 in good health.

Many counts were recorded for this clonotype. The chain employs TRBV7-9 and TRBJ2-7; tentatively, D is TRBD2 (7 bases). CDR1 is SEHNR, CDR2 FQNEAQ, per germline (reference sequence). The CDR3 loop spans 15 amino acids. Trimming left V 5 bases short and J 0 bases short, with 14 bases between. For the CDR3, the DNA is TGTGCCAGCAGCGGGGGGGGGCCGAGCTCCTACGAGCAGTACTTC. Its protein is CASSGGGPSSYEQYF.

Remarks on this clonotype: Sequence at one end of the junction differs from germline and may be a read error. The chain joins TRBV5-1 to TRBJ2-1, with 12 bases aligning to TRBD2. Germline values: CDR1 SGHRS, CDR2 YFSETQ. The CDR3 extends over 16 amino acids. This chain's CDR3 is CVSSSGLAGPYNEQFF. The CDR3, as DNA: TGCGTCAGCAGCTCAGGACTAGCGGGGCCCTACAATGAGCAGTTCTTC.

As to this clonotype: A much more abundant neighbour one base away suggests this may be a read error. The genes are TRBV12-3 or TRBV12-4 and TRBJ2-3; 8 bases match TRBD1. V gave up 6 bases and J gave up 4 bases; unmatched junction bases: 9. The length of the CDR3 is 15 residues. DNA for the CDR3: TGTGCCAGCAGCGCTGGACAGGGCGGCGCAGATACGCAGTATTTT. Protein sequence: CASSAGQGGADTQYF.

The rearrangement links TRBV27 to TRBJ2-5; the match to TRBD1 covers 9 bases. The J call is in doubt because the DNA end fits TRBJ2-7 better. Germline V CDR1 and CDR2: MNHEY, SMNVEV (reference sequence). The length of the CDR3 is 14 residues. The CDR3 region has the DNA TGTGCCAGCAGTTTTTGGGACAGGGTAGGCGAGCAGTACTTC. It translates to CASSFWDRVGEQYF.

The chain uses TRBV6-2 or TRBV6-3 and TRBJ2-1; 9 bases match TRBD2. CDR1 and CDR2 from the germline V gene are MNHEY and SVGEGT. J lost 6 bases, V lost 6 bases, and 6 bases had no gene match. The CDR3 runs 14 residues. CDR3 sequence: CASSLAGVPNEQFF. In DNA form, the CDR3 reads TGTGCCAGCAGCTTAGCGGGGGTCCCCAATGAGCAGTTCTTC.

This clonotype has more than one count but fewer than ten. The J gene is TRBJ2-4, the V gene TRBV3-1; D gene ambiguous. Gene TRBJ2-7 matches the end of the DNA better, so the J call may be wrong. The CDR3 extends over 12 amino acids. Per germline, CDR1 LGHDT and CDR2 YNNKEL (reference sequence). Here the CDR3 reads CASSQTLNEQYF. The DNA of the CDR3 is TGTGCCAGCAGCCAAACGTTGAACGAGCAGTACTTC.

The CDR3 here is CSARDDTGVNYGYTF. DNA of the CDR3: TGCAGTGCTAGAGATGATACAGGGGTGAACTATGGCTACACCTTC. This rearrangement joins TRBV20-1 to TRBJ1-2, with 7 bases fitting TRBD1. The CDR3 has 15 amino acids. Per the germline V gene, CDR1 is DFQATT and CDR2 is SNEGSKA (reference sequence). V lost 0 bases, J lost 2 bases, and 6 bases stayed unmatched.

This chain joins TRBV4-3 and TRBJ1-2; tentative D call: TRBD1 (6 bases). This CDR3 comprises 14 residues. V was cut by 0 bases and J by 8 bases, with 13 bases left in between. Germline lookup yields CDR1 LGHNA and CDR2 YSLEER. The CDR3 DNA follows: TGCGCCAGCAGCCAAGATAACAGGGCAGGAGGCTACACCTTC. Translating it yields CASSQDNRAGGYTF.

The V gene is TRBV5-5, the J gene TRBJ2-5, with D possibly being TRBD1 (6 bases). The length of the CDR3 is 15 residues. Germline CDR1 and CDR2: SGHKS and YYEKEE (reference sequence). Trimming left V 3 bases short and J 11 bases short, with 23 bases between. The CDR3 coding sequence is TGTGCCAGCAGCTCCTCCGGACAGATTAGTTGGGGGCAGTACTTC. It yields the protein CASSSSGQISWGQYF.